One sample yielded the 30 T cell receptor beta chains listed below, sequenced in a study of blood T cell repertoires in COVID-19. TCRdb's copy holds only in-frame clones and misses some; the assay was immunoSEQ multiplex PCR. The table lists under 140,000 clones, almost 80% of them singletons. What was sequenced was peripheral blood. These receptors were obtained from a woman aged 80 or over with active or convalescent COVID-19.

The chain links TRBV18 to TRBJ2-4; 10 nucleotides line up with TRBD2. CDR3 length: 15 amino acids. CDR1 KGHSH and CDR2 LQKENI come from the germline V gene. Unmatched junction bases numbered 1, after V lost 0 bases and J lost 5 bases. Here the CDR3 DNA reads TGTGCCAGCTCACCACCGCTAGCGGGAGAAAACATTCAGTACTTC. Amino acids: CASSPPLAGENIQYF.

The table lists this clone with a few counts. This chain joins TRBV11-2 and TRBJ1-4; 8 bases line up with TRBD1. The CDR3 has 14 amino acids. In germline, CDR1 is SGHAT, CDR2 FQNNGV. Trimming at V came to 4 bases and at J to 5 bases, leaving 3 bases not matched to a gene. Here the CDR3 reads CASSSTGGNEKLFF. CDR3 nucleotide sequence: TGTGCCAGCAGCTCCACAGGGGGAAATGAAAAACTGTTTTTT.

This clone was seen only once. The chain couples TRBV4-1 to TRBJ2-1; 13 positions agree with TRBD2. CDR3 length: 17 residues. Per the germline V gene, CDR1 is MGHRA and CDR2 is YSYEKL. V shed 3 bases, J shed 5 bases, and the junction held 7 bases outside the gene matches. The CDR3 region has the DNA TGCGCCAGCAGCCACTCCACTAGCGGGAGGGCCCACAATGAGCAGTTCTTC. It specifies CASSHSTSGRAHNEQFF.

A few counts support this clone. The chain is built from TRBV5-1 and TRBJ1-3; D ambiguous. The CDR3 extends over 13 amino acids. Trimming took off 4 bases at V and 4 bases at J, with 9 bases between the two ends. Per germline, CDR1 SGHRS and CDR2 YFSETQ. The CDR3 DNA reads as TGCGCCAGCAGCGCCGGAGAAGGAAACACCATATATTTT. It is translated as CASSAGEGNTIYF.

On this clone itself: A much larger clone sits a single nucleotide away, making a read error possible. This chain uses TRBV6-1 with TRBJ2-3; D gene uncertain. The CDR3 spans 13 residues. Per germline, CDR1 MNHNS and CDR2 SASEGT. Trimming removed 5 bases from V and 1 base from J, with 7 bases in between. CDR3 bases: TGTGCCAGCAGTTTCCCGGGCACAGATACGCAGTATTTT. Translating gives CASSFPGTDTQYF.

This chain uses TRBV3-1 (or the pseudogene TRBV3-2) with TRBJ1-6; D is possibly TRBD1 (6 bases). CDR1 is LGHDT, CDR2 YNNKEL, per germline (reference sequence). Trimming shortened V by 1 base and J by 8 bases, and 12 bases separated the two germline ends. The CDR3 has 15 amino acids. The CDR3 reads CASSQGTGSYSPLHF. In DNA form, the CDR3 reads TGTGCCAGCAGCCAAGGAACAGGGTCATATTCACCCCTCCACTTT.

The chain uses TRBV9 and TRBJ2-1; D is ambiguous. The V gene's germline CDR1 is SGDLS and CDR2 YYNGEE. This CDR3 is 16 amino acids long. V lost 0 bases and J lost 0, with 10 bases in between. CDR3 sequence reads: CASSVGSRGSYNEQFF. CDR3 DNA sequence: TGTGCCAGCAGCGTAGGGAGCCGAGGCTCCTACAATGAGCAGTTCTTC.

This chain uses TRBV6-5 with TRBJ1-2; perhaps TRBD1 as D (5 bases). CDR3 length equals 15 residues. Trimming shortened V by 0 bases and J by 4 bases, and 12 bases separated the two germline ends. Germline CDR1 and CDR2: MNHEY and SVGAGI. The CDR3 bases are TGTGCCAGCAGTTACTCCCCGACAGCTAGCTATGGCTACACCTTC. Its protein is CASSYSPTASYGYTF.

The CDR3 DNA is TGTGCCAGTAGTATGGCCCCGTCCGTCGAAAAACTGTTTTTT. Encoded protein: CASSMAPSVEKLFF. V and J are TRBV19 and TRBJ1-4; D call uncertain. The V gene lost 3 bases and the J gene lost 8 bases, with 13 bases spanning the gap. This CDR3 is built from 14 residues. Germline V gene data show CDR1 as LNHDA and CDR2 as SQIVND (reference sequence).

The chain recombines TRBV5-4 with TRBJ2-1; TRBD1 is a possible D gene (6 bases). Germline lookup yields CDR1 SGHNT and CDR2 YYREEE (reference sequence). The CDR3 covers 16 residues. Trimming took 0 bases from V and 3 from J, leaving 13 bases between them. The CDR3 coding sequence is TGTGCCAGCAGCTTGGCTCAGGGGAGATTCTACAATGAGCAGTTCTTC. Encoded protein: CASSLAQGRFYNEQFF. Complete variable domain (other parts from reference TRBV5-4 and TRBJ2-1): ETGVTQSPTHLIKTRGQQVTLRCSSQSGHNTVSWYQQALGQGPQFIFQYYREEENGRGNFPPRFSGLQFPNYSSELNVNALELDDSALYLCASSLAQGRFYNEQFFGPGTRLTVL.

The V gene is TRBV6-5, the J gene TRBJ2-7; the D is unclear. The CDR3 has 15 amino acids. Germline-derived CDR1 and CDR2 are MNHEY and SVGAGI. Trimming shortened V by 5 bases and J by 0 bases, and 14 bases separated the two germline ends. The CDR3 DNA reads TGTGCCAGCAGTCCGGGTCCGCCCTACTCCTACGAGCAGTACTTC. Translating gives CASSPGPPYSYEQYF.

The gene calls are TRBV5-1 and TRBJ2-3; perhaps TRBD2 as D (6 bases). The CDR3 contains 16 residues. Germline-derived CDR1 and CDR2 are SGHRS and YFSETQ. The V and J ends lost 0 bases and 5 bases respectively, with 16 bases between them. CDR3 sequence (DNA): TGCGCCAGCAGCTTGGTTCCTAGCGAGACGATAGATACGCAGTATTTT. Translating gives CASSLVPSETIDTQYF.

The CDR3, as DNA: TGTGCCTGGAAAGACAGGGCAGGGGGTGAAGCTTTCTTT. This sequence encodes CAWKDRAGGEAFF. V usage is TRBV30 and J usage is TRBJ1-1; 7 bases are shared with TRBD1. The V gene end was trimmed by 4 bases and the J gene end by 7 bases; junction bases not matched to a gene: 9. This CDR3 has 13 amino acids. Germline-derived CDR1 and CDR2 are GTSNPN and SVGIG (reference sequence). Complete variable domain (other parts from reference TRBV30 and TRBJ1-1): SQTIHQWPATLVQPVGSPLSLECTVEGTSNPNLYWYRQAAGRGLQLLFYSVGIGQISSEVPQNLSASRPQDRQFILSSKKLLLSDSGFYLCAWKDRAGGEAFFGQGTRLTVV.

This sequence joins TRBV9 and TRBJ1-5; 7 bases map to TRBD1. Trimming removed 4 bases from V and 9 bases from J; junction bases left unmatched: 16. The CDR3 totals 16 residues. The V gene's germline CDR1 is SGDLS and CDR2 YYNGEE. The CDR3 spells CASSPPRQGRERPQHF. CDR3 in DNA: TGTGCCAGCAGCCCACCCCGACAGGGCCGCGAACGGCCCCAGCATTTT. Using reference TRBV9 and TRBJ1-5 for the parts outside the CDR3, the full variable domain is DSGVTQTPKHLITATGQRVTLRCSPRSGDLSVYWYQQSLDQGLQFLIQYYNGEERAKGNILERFSAQQFPDLHSELNLSSLELGDSALYFCASSPPRQGRERPQHFGDGTRLSIL.

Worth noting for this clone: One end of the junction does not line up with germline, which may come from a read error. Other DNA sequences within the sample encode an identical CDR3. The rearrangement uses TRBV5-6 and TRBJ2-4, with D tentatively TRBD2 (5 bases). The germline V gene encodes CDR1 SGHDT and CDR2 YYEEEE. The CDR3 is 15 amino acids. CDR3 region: CASSETRISKNIQYF. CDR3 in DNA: TGTGCCAGCAGCGAAACTAGGATATCCAAAAACATTCAGTATTTC.

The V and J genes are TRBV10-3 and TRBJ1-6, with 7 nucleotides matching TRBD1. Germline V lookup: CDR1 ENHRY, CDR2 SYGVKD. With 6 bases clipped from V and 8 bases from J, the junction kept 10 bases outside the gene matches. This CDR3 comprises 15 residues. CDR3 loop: CAISGLGQSDSPLHF. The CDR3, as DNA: TGTGCCATCAGCGGGCTGGGACAGTCGGATTCACCCCTCCACTTT.

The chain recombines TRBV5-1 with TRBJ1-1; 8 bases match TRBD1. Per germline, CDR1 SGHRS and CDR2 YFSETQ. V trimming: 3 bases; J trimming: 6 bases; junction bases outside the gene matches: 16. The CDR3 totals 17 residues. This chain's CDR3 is CASSSYRGGTKGAEAFF. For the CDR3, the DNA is TGCGCCAGCAGCTCCTACAGGGGGGGAACGAAAGGGGCTGAAGCTTTCTTT. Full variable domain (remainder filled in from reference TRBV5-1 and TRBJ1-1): KAGVTQTPRYLIKTRGQQVTLSCSPISGHRSVSWYQQTPGQGLQFLFEYFSETQRNKGNFPGRFSGRQFSNSRSEMNVSTLELGDSALYLCASSSYRGGTKGAEAFFGQGTRLTVV.

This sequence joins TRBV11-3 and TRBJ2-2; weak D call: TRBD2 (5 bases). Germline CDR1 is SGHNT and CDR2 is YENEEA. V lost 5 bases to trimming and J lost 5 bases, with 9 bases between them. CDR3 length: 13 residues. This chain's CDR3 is CASSRRRTGELFF. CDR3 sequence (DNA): TGTGCCAGCAGCCGACGGAGGACCGGGGAGCTGTTTTTT.

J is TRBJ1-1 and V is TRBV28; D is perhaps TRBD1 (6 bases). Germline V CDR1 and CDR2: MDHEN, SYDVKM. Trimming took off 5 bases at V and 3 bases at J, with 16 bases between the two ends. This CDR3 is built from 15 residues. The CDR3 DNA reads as TGTGCCAGCAGTCCGACCGGCAGGGGTTACACTGAAGCTTTCTTT. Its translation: CASSPTGRGYTEAFF.

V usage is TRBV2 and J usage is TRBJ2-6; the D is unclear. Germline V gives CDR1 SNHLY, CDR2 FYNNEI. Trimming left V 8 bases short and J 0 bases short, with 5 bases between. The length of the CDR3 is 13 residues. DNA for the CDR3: TGTGCCAGCGGAGTCTCTGGGGCCAACGTCCTGACTTTC. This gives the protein CASGVSGANVLTF.

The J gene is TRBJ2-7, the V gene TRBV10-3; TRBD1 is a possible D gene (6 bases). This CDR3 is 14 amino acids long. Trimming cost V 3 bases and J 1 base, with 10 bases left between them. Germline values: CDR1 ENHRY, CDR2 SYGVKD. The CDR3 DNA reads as TGTGCCATCAGTGATTACAGGGAATCCTACGAGCAGTACTTC. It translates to CAISDYRESYEQYF.

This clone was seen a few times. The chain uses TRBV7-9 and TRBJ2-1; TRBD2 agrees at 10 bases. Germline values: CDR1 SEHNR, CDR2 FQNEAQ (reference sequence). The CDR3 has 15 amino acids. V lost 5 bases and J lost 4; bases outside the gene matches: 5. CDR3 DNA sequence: TGTGCCAGCAGCCATACTAGCGGGGTGTACAATGAGCAGTTCTTC. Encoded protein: CASSHTSGVYNEQFF.

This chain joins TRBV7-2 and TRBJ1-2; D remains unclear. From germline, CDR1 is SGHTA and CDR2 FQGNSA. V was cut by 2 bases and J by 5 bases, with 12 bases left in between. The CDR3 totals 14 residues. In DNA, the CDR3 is TGTGCCAGCAGCTTACCCTTCGGTGTGTATGGCTACACCTTC. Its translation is CASSLPFGVYGYTF.

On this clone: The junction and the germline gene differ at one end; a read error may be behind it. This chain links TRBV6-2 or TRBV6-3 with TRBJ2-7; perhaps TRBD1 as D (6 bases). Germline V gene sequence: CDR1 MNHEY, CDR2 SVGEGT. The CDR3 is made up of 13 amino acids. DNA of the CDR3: TGTGCCAGCAGTTACTCGAGGGACAAGGGGATCTCATTC. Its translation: CASSYSRDKGISF.

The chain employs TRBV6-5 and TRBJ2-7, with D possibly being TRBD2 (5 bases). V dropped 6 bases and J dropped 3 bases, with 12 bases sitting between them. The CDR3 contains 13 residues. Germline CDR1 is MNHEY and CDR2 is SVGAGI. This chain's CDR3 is CASSLLGSYEQYF. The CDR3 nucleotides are TGTGCCAGCAGCTTACTAGGGAGCTACGAGCAGTACTTC.

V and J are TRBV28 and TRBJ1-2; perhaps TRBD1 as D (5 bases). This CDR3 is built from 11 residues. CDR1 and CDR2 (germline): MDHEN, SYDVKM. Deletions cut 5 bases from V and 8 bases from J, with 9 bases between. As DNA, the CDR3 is TGTGCCAGCAGTGGGGCAGCGGGCTACACCTTC. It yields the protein CASSGAAGYTF.

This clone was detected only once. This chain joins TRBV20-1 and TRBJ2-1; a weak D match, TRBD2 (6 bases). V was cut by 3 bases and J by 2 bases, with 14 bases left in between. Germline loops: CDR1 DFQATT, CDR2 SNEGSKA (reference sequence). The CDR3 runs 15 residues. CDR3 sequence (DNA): TGCAGTGCTAGTCTGCATGGGGGGACCTACAATGAGCAGTTCTTC. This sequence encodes CSASLHGGTYNEQFF.

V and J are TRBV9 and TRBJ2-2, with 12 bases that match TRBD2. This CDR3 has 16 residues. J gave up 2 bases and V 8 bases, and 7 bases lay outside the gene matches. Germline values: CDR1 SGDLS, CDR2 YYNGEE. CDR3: CASSSGRARNTGELFF. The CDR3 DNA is TGTGCCAGTTCTAGCGGGAGGGCTCGTAACACCGGGGAGCTGTTTTTT.

This CDR3 is CASLDRGRTEAFF. The DNA for the CDR3 is TGTGCCAGCCTGGACAGGGGCAGGACTGAAGCTTTCTTT. The chain is built from TRBV6-5 and TRBJ1-1, with TRBD1 identical over 9 bases. The length of the CDR3 is 13 residues. J lost 5 bases, V lost 8 bases, and 6 bases had no gene match. CDR1 MNHEY and CDR2 SVGAGI come from the germline V gene.

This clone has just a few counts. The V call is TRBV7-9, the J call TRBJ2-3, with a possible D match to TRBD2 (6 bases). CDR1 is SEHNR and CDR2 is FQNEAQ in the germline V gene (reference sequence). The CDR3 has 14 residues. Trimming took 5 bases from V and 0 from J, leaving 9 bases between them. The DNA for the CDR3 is TGTGCCAGCAGCGTTAGCGGTAGCACAGATACGCAGTATTTT. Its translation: CASSVSGSTDTQYF.